These T cell receptor beta chains were read from a single sample in a study of T cells in Graves' hyperthyroidism and ophthalmopathy. TCRdb processed the multiplex PCR reads anew with MiXCR; each CDR3 protein has one entry. The sample holds 640,000 or so distinct CDR3 sequences, approximately 15% seen once. Material: blood. The receptors come from a woman between 18 and 29 years old with Graves' ophthalmopathy. CDR3s include the opening cysteine and the closing phenylalanine or tryptophan. D genes are given only for firm matches. Size values are once, few and many counts, or a class for expanded clones, and some rows have none.

clone size: many
J gene: TRBJ2-5
V gene: TRBV12-5
D gene: .
CDR3 DNA: TGTGCTAGTGGTTTGGTATCAGGGGCAGAGACCCAGTACTTC
CDR3 protein: CASGLVSGAETQYF

clone size: many
J gene: TRBJ2-7
V gene: TRBV27
D gene: .
CDR3 DNA: TGTGCCAGCAGTTTACGGCCCTCTCTTACCTCCTACGAGCAGTACTTC
CDR3 protein: CASSLRPSLTSYEQYF

clone size: many
J gene: TRBJ2-2
V gene: TRBV7-2
D gene: .
CDR3 DNA: TGTGCCAGCAGCTTCAAAGTCGTCACCGGGGAGCTGTTTTTT
CDR3 protein: CASSFKVVTGELFF

clone size: few
J gene: TRBJ1-2
V gene: TRBV6-4
D gene: .
CDR3 DNA: TGTGCCAGCAGTGACTTGCGGATAGGGGGCTACACCTTC
CDR3 protein: CASSDLRIGGYTF

clone size: .
J gene: TRBJ1-1
V gene: TRBV7-2
D gene: .
CDR3 DNA: TGTGCCAGCAAGGGTTTTCTGAACACTGAAGCTTTCTTT
CDR3 protein: CASKGFLNTEAFF

clone size: many
J gene: TRBJ1-3
V gene: TRBV12-3/TRBV12-4
D gene: .
CDR3 DNA: TGTGCCAGCAGTTTATTACGGGGGCCCTCTGGAAACACCATATATTTT
CDR3 protein: CASSLLRGPSGNTIYF

clone size: many
J gene: TRBJ2-2
V gene: TRBV3-1
D gene: .
CDR3 DNA: TGTGCCAGCAGCCCCGGCATAGACACCGGGGAGCTGTTTTTT
CDR3 protein: CASSPGIDTGELFF

clone size: many
J gene: TRBJ1-3
V gene: TRBV2
D gene: .
CDR3 DNA: TGTGCCAGCAGTGGACAGGTCGGGAACACCACATATTTT
CDR3 protein: CASSGQVGNTTYF

clone size: few
J gene: TRBJ1-6
V gene: TRBV3-1
D gene: .
CDR3 DNA: TGTGCCAGCAGCCAAGACTTGCCGGATTATAATTCACCCCTCCACTTT
CDR3 protein: CASSQDLPDYNSPLHF

clone size: many
J gene: TRBJ2-3
V gene: TRBV2
D gene: .
CDR3 DNA: TGTGCCAGCGCCCGGCGTGGCTTCACCACCACAGATACGCAGTATTTT
CDR3 protein: CASARRGFTTTDTQYF

clone size: many
J gene: TRBJ2-5
V gene: TRBV19
D gene: .
CDR3 DNA: TGTGCCAGTAGTGTGGCTCGGTCAGGGGCAATGGAGACCCAGTACTTC
CDR3 protein: CASSVARSGAMETQYF

clone size: .
J gene: TRBJ2-5
V gene: TRBV7-8
D gene: .
CDR3 DNA: TGTGCCAGCAGATCTAGGGGGGGGGAGACCCAGTACTTC
CDR3 protein: CASRSRGGETQYF

clone size: .
J gene: TRBJ2-3
V gene: TRBV4-3
D gene: .
CDR3 DNA: TGCGCCAGCAGCCACGGCGTGGGGACAGATACGCAGTATTTT
CDR3 protein: CASSHGVGTDTQYF

clone size: .
J gene: TRBJ1-1
V gene: TRBV20-1
D gene: .
CDR3 DNA: TGCAGTGCTCAGGGGCCACGGGGGTGGGAAGCTTTCTTT
CDR3 protein: CSAQGPRGWEAFF

clone size: many
J gene: TRBJ2-1
V gene: TRBV28
D gene: .
CDR3 DNA: TGTGCCAGCAGTTTCGTCGGGGGGCGGGATCACTACAATGAGCAGTTCTTC
CDR3 protein: CASSFVGGRDHYNEQFF

clone size: .
J gene: TRBJ1-1
V gene: TRBV20-1
D gene: .
CDR3 DNA: TGCAGTGCTAGAGCAGGAGGGACTACCTCTGAAGCTTTCTTT
CDR3 protein: CSARAGGTTSEAFF

clone size: many
J gene: TRBJ1-5
V gene: TRBV24-1
D gene: TRBD1
CDR3 DNA: TGTGCCACCAGTGATACTCCACAGGGGGGACGTGGTCAGCCCCAGCATTTT
CDR3 protein: CATSDTPQGGRGQPQHF

clone size: many
J gene: TRBJ2-2
V gene: TRBV30
D gene: .
CDR3 DNA: TGTGCCTGGAGTGTACAGGGAGTTACCGGGGAGCTGTTTTTT
CDR3 protein: CAWSVQGVTGELFF

clone size: .
J gene: TRBJ1-5
V gene: TRBV7-2
D gene: TRBD1
CDR3 DNA: TGTGCCAGCTCTCAGGGGGCGCGAGTCGATGGCAATCAGCCCCAGCATTTT
CDR3 protein: CASSQGARVDGNQPQHF

clone size: .
J gene: TRBJ2-7
V gene: TRBV11-2
D gene: TRBD1
CDR3 DNA: TGTGCCAGCAGCTTAGGGGGGGGGACAGGGGCTGGAGTATCCTACGAGCAGTACTTC
CDR3 protein: CASSLGGGTGAGVSYEQYF

clone size: .
J gene: TRBJ2-5
V gene: TRBV7-3
D gene: .
CDR3 DNA: TGTGCCAGCAGCCCAAACCCGGGACAAGAGACCCAGTACTTC
CDR3 protein: CASSPNPGQETQYF

clone size: many
J gene: TRBJ2-7
V gene: TRBV2
D gene: TRBD2
CDR3 DNA: TGTGCCAGCAGCGGAGGGACTACCTACGAGCAGTACTTC
CDR3 protein: CASSGGTTYEQYF

clone size: many
J gene: TRBJ2-7
V gene: TRBV7-8
D gene: TRBD1
CDR3 DNA: TGTGCCAGCAGCTTAGCGGGCTCCGGGACAGGTTACGAGCAGTACTTC
CDR3 protein: CASSLAGSGTGYEQYF

clone size: many
J gene: TRBJ2-1
V gene: TRBV7-8
D gene: TRBD2
CDR3 DNA: TGTGCCAGCAGCTTAGCGCGACTAGCGGGAGGGCCTGATGAGCAGTTCTTC
CDR3 protein: CASSLARLAGGPDEQFF

clone size: .
J gene: TRBJ2-7
V gene: TRBV14
D gene: .
CDR3 DNA: TGTGCCAGCAGTCCAACAGGGGGGGTCTACGAGCAGTACTTC
CDR3 protein: CASSPTGGVYEQYF

clone size: many
J gene: TRBJ1-5
V gene: TRBV24-1
D gene: .
CDR3 DNA: TGTGCCACCAGTGATTCCAGCAATCAGCCCCAGCATTTT
CDR3 protein: CATSDSSNQPQHF

clone size: few
J gene: TRBJ2-2
V gene: TRBV5-1
D gene: TRBD2
CDR3 DNA: TGCGCCAGCGCCTCCACTAGCGGGAGCTCCACCGGGGAGCTGTTTTTT
CDR3 protein: CASASTSGSSTGELFF

clone size: many
J gene: TRBJ2-7
V gene: TRBV12-3/TRBV12-4
D gene: .
CDR3 DNA: TGTGCCAGCAGTTCTGGGTCCTCAACCTACGAGCAGTACTTC
CDR3 protein: CASSSGSSTYEQYF

clone size: many
J gene: TRBJ1-1
V gene: TRBV30
D gene: .
CDR3 DNA: TGTGCCTGGATGGCAGGGCAAACTGAAGCTTTCTTT
CDR3 protein: CAWMAGQTEAFF

clone size: few
J gene: TRBJ2-2
V gene: TRBV12-3/TRBV12-4
D gene: .
CDR3 DNA: TGTGCCAGCAGTCCCGTTAGGACAGCCAACACCGGGGAGCTGTTTTTT
CDR3 protein: CASSPVRTANTGELFF

clone size: many
J gene: TRBJ1-4
V gene: TRBV6-6
D gene: TRBD1
CDR3 DNA: TGTGCCAGCAGTTACGGGTTAGGGGACAGGGGGCGTGAAAAACTGTTTTTT
CDR3 protein: CASSYGLGDRGREKLFF

clone size: .
J gene: TRBJ2-3
V gene: TRBV7-2
D gene: TRBD2
CDR3 DNA: TGTGCCAGCACCATTCTAGCGGGAGGGGACACAGATACGCAGTATTTT
CDR3 protein: CASTILAGGDTDTQYF

clone size: .
J gene: TRBJ2-2
V gene: TRBV29-1
D gene: .
CDR3 DNA: TGCAGCGTTGACCAGGGGCGGGCCGGGGAGCTGTTTTTT
CDR3 protein: CSVDQGRAGELFF

clone size: many
J gene: TRBJ2-5
V gene: TRBV30
D gene: TRBD1
CDR3 DNA: TGTGCCTGGAGTCACAGGGGGGAGACCCAGTACTTC
CDR3 protein: CAWSHRGETQYF

clone size: .
J gene: TRBJ2-2
V gene: TRBV3-1
D gene: .
CDR3 DNA: TGTGCCAGCAGCCCCGTGGATATTAACACCGGGGAGCTGTTTTTT
CDR3 protein: CASSPVDINTGELFF

clone size: many
J gene: TRBJ2-2
V gene: TRBV27
D gene: TRBD2
CDR3 DNA: TGTGCCAGCGAACATAGGGAGGGCACCGGGGAGCTGTTTTTT
CDR3 protein: CASEHREGTGELFF

clone size: many
J gene: TRBJ2-1
V gene: TRBV7-9
D gene: TRBD2
CDR3 DNA: TGTGCCAGCAGCTTGTGGACTAGCGGGAGTTCGAATGAGCAGTTCTTC
CDR3 protein: CASSLWTSGSSNEQFF

clone size: few
J gene: TRBJ1-2
V gene: TRBV5-1
D gene: .
CDR3 DNA: TGCGCCAGCAGCCTAAATAGTAGAGATACTAACTATGGCTACACCTTC
CDR3 protein: CASSLNSRDTNYGYTF

clone size: .
J gene: TRBJ1-2
V gene: TRBV19
D gene: .
CDR3 DNA: TGTGCCAGCAGCGCATGGTCGGCAGAAACCTATGGCTACACCTTC
CDR3 protein: CASSAWSAETYGYTF

clone size: .
J gene: TRBJ2-1
V gene: TRBV4-3
D gene: .
CDR3 DNA: TGCGCCAGCAGCCAACTTGGTGGTTCGCAGTTCTTC
CDR3 protein: CASSQLGGSQFF

clone size: many
J gene: TRBJ2-7
V gene: TRBV7-3
D gene: .
CDR3 DNA: TGTGCCAGCAGCCTTTACGGGGTCGACGAGCAGTACTTC
CDR3 protein: CASSLYGVDEQYF

clone size: .
J gene: TRBJ2-1
V gene: TRBV7-3
D gene: TRBD2
CDR3 DNA: TGTGCCAGCAGTTCCCTAGGCGGGAGAAACAATGAGCAGTTCTTC
CDR3 protein: CASSSLGGRNNEQFF